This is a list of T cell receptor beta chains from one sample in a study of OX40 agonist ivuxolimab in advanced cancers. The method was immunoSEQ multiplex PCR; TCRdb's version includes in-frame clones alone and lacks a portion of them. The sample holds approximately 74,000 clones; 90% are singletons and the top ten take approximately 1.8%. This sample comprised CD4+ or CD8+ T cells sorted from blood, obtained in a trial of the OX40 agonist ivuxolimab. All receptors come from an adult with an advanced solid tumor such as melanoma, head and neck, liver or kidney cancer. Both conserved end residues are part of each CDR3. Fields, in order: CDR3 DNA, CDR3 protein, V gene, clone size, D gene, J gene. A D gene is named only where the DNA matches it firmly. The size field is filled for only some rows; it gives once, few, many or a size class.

cdr3_nt: TGTGCCAGCAGCTTGGGGCGGAACACCGGGGAGCTGTTTTTT; cdr3_aa: CASSLGRNTGELFF; v_call: TRBV7-3; clone_size: .; d_call: .; j_call: TRBJ2-2
cdr3_nt: TGTGCCAGCTCACCGACCGGACTAGCGGATAACACCGGGGAGCTGTTTTTT; cdr3_aa: CASSPTGLADNTGELFF; v_call: TRBV18; clone_size: .; d_call: TRBD2; j_call: TRBJ2-2
cdr3_nt: TGTGCCTGGAGTGTAAATAGTGGAAACACCATATATTTT; cdr3_aa: CAWSVNSGNTIYF; v_call: TRBV30; clone_size: .; d_call: .; j_call: TRBJ1-3
cdr3_nt: TGTGCCAGCAGCTTAGGGGTTAATTCACCCCTCCACTTT; cdr3_aa: CASSLGVNSPLHF; v_call: TRBV13; clone_size: .; d_call: .; j_call: TRBJ1-6
cdr3_nt: TGCGCCAGCAGCTTGGATGGGGGCCGAACCCGTCCTGAAGCTTTCTTT; cdr3_aa: CASSLDGGRTRPEAFF; v_call: TRBV5-1; clone_size: .; d_call: .; j_call: TRBJ1-1
cdr3_nt: TGTGCCATCGGGAAGGAGGTCGGGACCCAGTACTTC; cdr3_aa: CAIGKEVGTQYF; v_call: TRBV10-3; clone_size: .; d_call: .; j_call: TRBJ2-5
cdr3_nt: TGTGCCAGCAGCTCCGAACTACTTACCGGGACGGGGAGCACTGAAGCTTTCTTT; cdr3_aa: CASSSELLTGTGSTEAFF; v_call: TRBV13; clone_size: .; d_call: .; j_call: TRBJ1-1
cdr3_nt: TGTGCCAGTAGACTAGCGGGAGGGCCCTATGAGCAGTTCTTC; cdr3_aa: CASRLAGGPYEQFF; v_call: TRBV19; clone_size: .; d_call: TRBD2; j_call: TRBJ2-1
cdr3_nt: TGTGCCAGTAGTATAGATAGGTCAGGGGCTCAGCCCCAGCATTTT; cdr3_aa: CASSIDRSGAQPQHF; v_call: TRBV19; clone_size: few; d_call: .; j_call: TRBJ1-5
cdr3_nt: TGTGCCAGCTTTAAGCAGGGTTCCTACGACGAGCAGTACTTC; cdr3_aa: CASFKQGSYDEQYF; v_call: TRBV18; clone_size: .; d_call: .; j_call: TRBJ2-7
cdr3_nt: TGTGCCAGCAGTCCGGAGAGGGCGGGACCCTCCTACGAGCAGTACTTC; cdr3_aa: CASSPERAGPSYEQYF; v_call: TRBV5-4; clone_size: once; d_call: .; j_call: TRBJ2-7
cdr3_nt: TGTGCCAGCAGTTACAGCGACGGAGGGTCGCAGTATTTT; cdr3_aa: CASSYSDGGSQYF; v_call: TRBV27; clone_size: once; d_call: .; j_call: TRBJ2-3
cdr3_nt: TGTGCCAGCAGTTACGGGGGGAGCGTAGGGGCTTTCTTT; cdr3_aa: CASSYGGSVGAFF; v_call: TRBV6-5; clone_size: .; d_call: .; j_call: TRBJ1-1